One sample yielded the 19 T cell receptor beta chains listed below, sequenced in a study of OX40 agonist ivuxolimab in advanced cancers. Profiled with immunoSEQ multiplex PCR; TCRdb holds only in-frame clones, not every one. Among 70,000 to 95,000 clones, approximately 85% were seen once, and the ten largest hold about 4%. The sample here was CD4+ or CD8+ T cells sorted from blood, taken in a trial of the OX40 agonist ivuxolimab. The receptors here all came from an adult with an advanced solid tumor such as melanoma, head and neck, liver or kidney cancer.

This chain connects TRBV10-2 to TRBJ2-1; 13 bases match TRBD2. The V gene end was trimmed by 8 bases and the J gene end by 8 bases; junction bases not matched to a gene: 6. The CDR3 is 14 amino acids. The germline gives CDR1 WSHSY, CDR2 SAAADI. The CDR3, as DNA: TGCGCCAGCGGCGGGACTAGCGGGAACTATGAGCAGTTCTTC. Protein product: CASGGTSGNYEQFF.

This clone was seen a few times. CDR3: CASSYSQVGQPQHF. The CDR3 coding sequence is TGTGCCAGCAGTTACTCTCAGGTTGGACAGCCCCAGCATTTT. V usage is TRBV6-6 and J usage is TRBJ1-5; the D is unclear. The CDR3 has 14 residues. The germline V gene encodes CDR1 MNHNY and CDR2 SVGAGI (reference sequence). Trimming removed 0 bases from V and 7 bases from J, with 10 bases in between.

This CDR3 is CASSVAPREDTQYF. DNA of the CDR3: TGTGCCAGCAGCGTAGCCCCACGGGAGGATACGCAGTATTTT. The V gene is TRBV9, the J gene TRBJ2-3, with D perhaps matching TRBD2 (6 bases). V lost 0 bases and J lost 6, with 11 bases in between. The germline gives CDR1 SGDLS, CDR2 YYNGEE. The CDR3 runs 14 residues.

The rearrangement uses TRBV2 and TRBJ2-7; D gene unclear. This CDR3 is built from 12 residues. Per germline, CDR1 SNHLY and CDR2 FYNNEI. Trimming pared 5 bases from V and 1 base from J, leaving 6 bases between. The CDR3 DNA reads as TGTGCCAGCAGTAAGCAGTCCTACGAGCAGTACTTC. Its protein product is CASSKQSYEQYF.

This clone was seen only once. This sequence joins TRBV30 and TRBJ2-7, with D unresolved. V was shortened by 0 bases and J by 4 bases, with 10 bases between the two germline ends. The CDR3 has 13 residues. CDR1 GTSNPN and CDR2 SVGIG come from the germline V gene (reference sequence). CDR3 coding DNA: TGTGCCTGGAGTGTAACACCTCTATACGAGCAGTACTTC. Translating gives CAWSVTPLYEQYF.

V and J are TRBV11-2 and TRBJ2-7; D gene uncertain. This CDR3 spans 12 amino acids. Germline V gene data show CDR1 as SGHAT and CDR2 as FQNNGV. Trimming pared 4 bases from V and 3 bases from J, leaving 7 bases between. This CDR3 is CASSSFSYEQYF. In DNA form, the CDR3 reads TGTGCCAGCAGCTCTTTCAGCTACGAGCAGTACTTC.

This chain links TRBV10-3 with TRBJ1-1; D is perhaps TRBD1 (5 bases). This CDR3 is built from 14 residues. V was pared by 3 bases and J by 4 bases, with 12 bases between. Germline V gives CDR1 ENHRY, CDR2 SYGVKD. The CDR3 DNA sequence: TGTGCCATCAGTGACGGGACGGGAAGCACTGAAGCTTTCTTT. Its translation is CAISDGTGSTEAFF.

This clone was found once. The genes are TRBV7-8 and TRBJ2-3; 8 nucleotides align to TRBD1. V gave up 5 bases and J gave up 7 bases; unmatched junction bases: 14. Germline values: CDR1 SGHVS, CDR2 FQNEAQ. The CDR3 contains 16 residues. The CDR3 region has the DNA TGTGCCAGCAGCGTACCAAAGGGACAGGAGGGATATACGCAGTATTTT. This encodes CASSVPKGQEGYTQYF.

The CDR3 loop is CASSQKDSGTYEQYF. The CDR3 region has the DNA TGCGCCAGCAGCCAGAAGGACAGCGGCACCTACGAGCAGTACTTC. The rearrangement links TRBV4-1 to TRBJ2-5; a possible D gene is TRBD1 (6 bases). The J call is uncertain, as TRBJ2-7 better fits the DNA end. The CDR3 is made up of 15 amino acids. Germline lookup yields CDR1 MGHRA and CDR2 YSYEKL.

The chain has TRBV7-9 and TRBJ2-3; D is unclear. V lost 5 bases and J 1 base, leaving 10 bases between the germline ends. CDR3 length: 14 amino acids. Looked up from germline, CDR1 is SEHNR and CDR2 is FQNEAQ (reference sequence). Here the CDR3 DNA reads TGTGCCAGCAGCCTTACTTTGGGCACAGATACGCAGTATTTT. As protein: CASSLTLGTDTQYF.

The chain employs TRBV5-1 and TRBJ2-3; 7 nucleotides line up with TRBD1. Per the germline V gene, CDR1 is SGHRS and CDR2 is YFSETQ. The CDR3 has 14 residues. V lost 4 bases to trimming and J lost 0 bases; unmatched junction nucleotides: 2. CDR3 in DNA: TGCGCCAGCAGCCGGGACAGTAGCACAGATACGCAGTATTTT. Translation: CASSRDSSTDTQYF.

The chain has TRBV6-6 and TRBJ2-2; the D is unclear. The V gene lost 7 bases and the J gene lost 1 base, with 10 bases spanning the gap. The CDR3 length is 14 residues. CDR1 and CDR2 (germline): MNHNY, SVGAGI (reference sequence). Written as DNA, the CDR3 is TGTGCCAGCATTGACCGCCGGAACACCGGGGAGCTGTTTTTT. Residues: CASIDRRNTGELFF.

V gene TRBV5-1 combines with J gene TRBJ2-3; TRBD2 matches 13 bases. Germline V CDR1 and CDR2: SGHRS, YFSETQ. This CDR3 spans 15 amino acids. V shed 4 bases and J 14 bases; nucleotides not matched to a gene: 13. CDR3 protein: CASSPGTSGTPVLYF. The DNA for the CDR3 is TGCGCCAGCAGCCCGGGGACTAGCGGGACCCCCGTACTGTATTTT.

V and J are TRBV5-1 and TRBJ2-7, with 11 bases lining up with TRBD2. V dropped 1 base and J dropped 0; count of bases not matched to a gene: 12. Germline-derived CDR1 and CDR2 are SGHRS and YFSETQ. The CDR3 extends over 19 amino acids. CDR3 in DNA: TGCGCCAGCAGCTTGAGCGTCCTAGCGGGAGGCACGAGCTCCTACGAGCAGTACTTC. As protein: CASSLSVLAGGTSSYEQYF.

This chain uses TRBV11-1 with TRBJ1-1, with 8 bases identical to TRBD1. Germline V gene data show CDR1 as SGHAT and CDR2 as FQDESV (reference sequence). V was pared by 2 bases and J by 3 bases, with 2 bases of the junction left unmatched. This CDR3 spans 14 amino acids. The chain's CDR3 is CASSLLQGDTEAFF. The CDR3 DNA sequence: TGTGCCAGCAGCTTACTACAGGGGGACACTGAAGCTTTCTTT.

The chain recombines TRBV21-1 with TRBJ2-1; TRBD2, as called in the table, went unchecked against the DNA. TRBV21-1 is flagged as a pseudogene. The length of the CDR3 is 16 residues. Here the CDR3 reads CASSKRGLAGGNEQFF. The CDR3 region has the DNA TGTGCCAGCAGCAAAAGGGGGCTAGCGGGAGGGAATGAGCAGTTCTTC.

The genes are TRBV7-9 and TRBJ2-7; the D gene is possibly TRBD1 (5 bases). This CDR3 spans 11 amino acids. Looked up from germline, CDR1 is SEHNR and CDR2 is FQNEAQ (reference sequence). V was shortened by 1 base and J by 13 bases, with 11 bases between the two germline ends. The chain's CDR3 is CASSLEDTTYF. The CDR3 nucleotides are TGTGCCAGCAGCTTAGAGGACACCACCTACTTC. The complete variable domain, with remaining parts taken from reference TRBV7-9 and TRBJ2-7, reads DTGVSQNPRHKITKRGQNVTFRCDPISEHNRLYWYRQTLGQGPEFLTYFQNEAQLEKSRLLSDRFSAERPKGSFSTLEIQRTEQGDSAMYLCASSLEDTTYFGPGTRLTVT.

This clone was observed a single time. The V call is TRBV7-9, the J call TRBJ2-3; D possibly corresponds to TRBD1 (6 bases). Looked up from germline, CDR1 is SEHNR and CDR2 is FQNEAQ (reference sequence). V shed 3 bases and J shed 3 bases, with 10 bases lying between them. The CDR3 consists of 14 residues. CDR3 in DNA: TGTGCCAGCAGCTTCGGACAGCAAACAGATACGCAGTATTTT. It is translated as CASSFGQQTDTQYF.

The chain recombines TRBV7-9 with TRBJ1-4; maybe TRBD1 (5 bases). Germline V gene data show CDR1 as SEHNR and CDR2 as FQNEAQ (reference sequence). The CDR3 extends over 16 amino acids. V was trimmed by 1 base and J by 5 bases, leaving 14 bases between them. CDR3 bases: TGTGCCAGCAGCTTAGGAGGTGGGACGGCCAATGAAAAACTGTTTTTT. Translating gives CASSLGGGTANEKLFF.